This entry features one T cell receptor beta chain sequence. As yet, its antigen is unknown. The data are from a study of lymphopenia after photon versus proton radiotherapy. Study-wide results and caveats: Post-nadir TCR diversity decline inversely tracked overall survival among those who died. After the lymphocyte nadir, photon-treated repertoires showed oligoclonal expansion, especially of CD8+ Temra cells. Photon-treated patients lost naive T cells and TCR diversity; proton-treated stayed stable.

Some clones are missing from TCRdb's copy, which holds only in-frame ones; the method was immunoSEQ multiplex PCR. This table has 20,000 to 25,000 clones, about four fifths appearing once. Germline V CDR1 and CDR2: MNHNS, SASEGT. The CDR3 covers 15 residues. V lost 3 bases, J lost 2 bases, and 12 bases lay in between. This sequence joins TRBV6-1 and TRBJ2-3; D might be TRBD2 (6 bases). The sequence was obtained from a man aged 40-50 years with gastric cancer. The specimen comprised peripheral blood, sampled from a patient treated with photon-based radiotherapy. CDR3 in DNA: TGTGCCAGCAGTGACTACGCGGGGCACACAGATACGCAGTATTTT. Amino acid sequence: CASSDYAGHTDTQYF.